One and the same sample provided the 10 T cell receptor beta chains below, sequenced in a study of early T cells in non-severe SARS-CoV-2 infection. Each CDR3 protein is one row after TCRdb ran MiXCR on the 5' RACE reads. The sample gives about 37,000 distinct CDR3 sequences, 6% to 9.5% of which show up once; around 12% is in the top ten. The sequenced sample was whole blood, obtained at baseline. These receptors all come from an adult who was a healthcare worker with PCR-confirmed SARS-CoV-2 infection or an uninfected control (not recorded which).

The chain couples TRBV7-2 to TRBJ2-2; D might be TRBD2 (5 bases). Per germline, CDR1 SGHTA and CDR2 FQGNSA. V shed 5 bases and J shed 6 bases, with 16 bases lying between them. The CDR3 consists of 15 residues. In DNA, the CDR3 is TGTGCCAGCAGCCAGCCGGGATCCTACGCCGGGGAGCTGTTTTTT. Translated, it gives CASSQPGSYAGELFF.

This clonotype was seen at least ten times. V and J are TRBV7-2 and TRBJ2-3; a possible D gene is TRBD2 (7 bases). This CDR3 has 15 residues. Deletions cut 2 bases from V and 2 bases from J, with 11 bases between. CDR1 and CDR2 from the germline V gene are SGHTA and FQGNSA. The CDR3 reads CASSLYGGLTDTQYF. The CDR3, as DNA: TGTGCCAGCAGCTTATACGGGGGGCTCACAGATACGCAGTATTTT.

In this sample, this clonotype turned up many times. The chain links TRBV12-3 or TRBV12-4 to TRBJ2-1, with a tentative D call TRBD2 (5 bases). The length of the CDR3 is 16 residues. V was trimmed by 6 bases and J by 3 bases, leaving 18 bases between them. The CDR3 sequence: CASSDPRRRVYNEQFF. The CDR3 DNA reads TGTGCCAGCAGCGACCCCCGAAGGCGGGTCTACAATGAGCAGTTCTTC.

This clonotype was recorded at least ten times. The chain joins TRBV29-1 to TRBJ2-7, with D perhaps matching TRBD1 (6 bases). The CDR3 loop spans 14 amino acids. Trimming shortened V by 6 bases and J by 2 bases, and 17 bases separated the two germline ends. Per the germline V gene, CDR1 is SQVTM and CDR2 is ANQGSEA. The CDR3 DNA sequence: TGCAGCGTGGTAAGACAGGTCCTACCCTACGAGCAGTACTTC. Translating gives CSVVRQVLPYEQYF.

The table lists this clonotype with many counts. This chain uses TRBV15 with TRBJ2-1; D remains ambiguous. V was shortened by 5 bases and J by 2 bases, with 16 bases between the two germline ends. The CDR3 totals 16 residues. The germline V gene has CDR1 LNHNV and CDR2 YYDKDF (reference sequence). The CDR3 sequence: CATSRRESKAYNEQFF. The CDR3, as DNA: TGTGCCACCAGCCGCCGAGAGTCTAAGGCCTACAATGAGCAGTTCTTC.

This clonotype was counted many times. The chain combines TRBV12-3 or TRBV12-4 with TRBJ2-5, with D perhaps given as TRBD1 or TRBD2 (6 bases each). V dropped 5 bases and J dropped 2 bases, with 18 bases sitting between them. The CDR3 runs 16 residues. CDR3 DNA: TGTGCCAGCAGTCCGAGGGGGAGGAGAGGGCAAGAGACCCAGTACTTC. Amino acids: CASSPRGRRGQETQYF.

The table lists this clonotype with many counts. The rearrangement links TRBV6-1 to TRBJ2-1; 11 bases agree with TRBD2. J gave up 5 bases and V 7 bases, and 10 bases lay outside the gene matches. Germline assignment: CDR1 MNHNS and CDR2 SASEGT. CDR3 length equals 16 residues. The CDR3 spells CASMGSGGAPHNEQFF. CDR3 bases: TGTGCCAGCATGGGTAGCGGGGGGGCCCCCCACAATGAGCAGTTCTTC.

This clonotype was observed at least ten times. V usage is TRBV20-1 and J usage is TRBJ1-5; D is unresolved. The V end lost 6 bases, the J end lost 6 bases, and 18 bases lay between the germline ends. Germline loops: CDR1 DFQATT, CDR2 SNEGSKA (reference sequence). This CDR3 is 14 amino acids long. The CDR3 reads CSAGTGIGSQPQHF. DNA of the CDR3: TGCAGTGCCGGAACGGGGATCGGTAGTCAGCCCCAGCATTTT.

There are a few counts of this clonotype. The V call is TRBV7-9, the J call TRBJ1-5; D not resolved. This CDR3 is built from 13 residues. Germline CDR1 reads SEHNR; CDR2 reads FQNEAQ (reference sequence). Trimming took 3 bases from V and 6 from J, leaving 9 bases between them. In DNA form, the CDR3 reads TGTGCCAGCAGCTTCGGGGAGGGTCAGCCCCAGCATTTT. The encoded protein is CASSFGEGQPQHF.

The chain employs TRBV5-1 and TRBJ1-6; TRBD1 is a possible D gene (6 bases). The germline V gene has CDR1 SGHRS and CDR2 YFSETQ. The CDR3 runs to 14 residues. The V gene lost 4 bases and the J gene lost 5 bases, with 10 bases spanning the gap. For the CDR3, the DNA is TGCGCCAGCAGCCCGGGACAAAATAATTCACCCCTCCACTTT. Encoded protein: CASSPGQNNSPLHF.